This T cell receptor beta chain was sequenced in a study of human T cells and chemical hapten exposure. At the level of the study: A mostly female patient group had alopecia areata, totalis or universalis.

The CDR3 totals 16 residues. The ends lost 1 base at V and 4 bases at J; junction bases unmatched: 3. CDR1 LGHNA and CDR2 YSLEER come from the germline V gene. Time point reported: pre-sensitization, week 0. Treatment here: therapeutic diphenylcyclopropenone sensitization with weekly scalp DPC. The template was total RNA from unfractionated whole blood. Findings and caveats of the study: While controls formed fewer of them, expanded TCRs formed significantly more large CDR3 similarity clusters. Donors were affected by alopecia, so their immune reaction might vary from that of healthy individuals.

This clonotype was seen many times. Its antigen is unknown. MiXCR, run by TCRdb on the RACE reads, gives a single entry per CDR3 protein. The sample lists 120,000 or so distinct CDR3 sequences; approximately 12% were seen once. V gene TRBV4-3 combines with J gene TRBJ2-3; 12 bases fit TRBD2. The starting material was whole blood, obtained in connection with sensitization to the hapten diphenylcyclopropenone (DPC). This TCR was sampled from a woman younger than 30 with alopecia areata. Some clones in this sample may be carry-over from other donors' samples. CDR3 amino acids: CASSQGLAGESDTQYF. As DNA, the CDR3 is TGCGCCAGCAGCCAAGGACTAGCGGGGGAGTCAGATACGCAGTATTTT.